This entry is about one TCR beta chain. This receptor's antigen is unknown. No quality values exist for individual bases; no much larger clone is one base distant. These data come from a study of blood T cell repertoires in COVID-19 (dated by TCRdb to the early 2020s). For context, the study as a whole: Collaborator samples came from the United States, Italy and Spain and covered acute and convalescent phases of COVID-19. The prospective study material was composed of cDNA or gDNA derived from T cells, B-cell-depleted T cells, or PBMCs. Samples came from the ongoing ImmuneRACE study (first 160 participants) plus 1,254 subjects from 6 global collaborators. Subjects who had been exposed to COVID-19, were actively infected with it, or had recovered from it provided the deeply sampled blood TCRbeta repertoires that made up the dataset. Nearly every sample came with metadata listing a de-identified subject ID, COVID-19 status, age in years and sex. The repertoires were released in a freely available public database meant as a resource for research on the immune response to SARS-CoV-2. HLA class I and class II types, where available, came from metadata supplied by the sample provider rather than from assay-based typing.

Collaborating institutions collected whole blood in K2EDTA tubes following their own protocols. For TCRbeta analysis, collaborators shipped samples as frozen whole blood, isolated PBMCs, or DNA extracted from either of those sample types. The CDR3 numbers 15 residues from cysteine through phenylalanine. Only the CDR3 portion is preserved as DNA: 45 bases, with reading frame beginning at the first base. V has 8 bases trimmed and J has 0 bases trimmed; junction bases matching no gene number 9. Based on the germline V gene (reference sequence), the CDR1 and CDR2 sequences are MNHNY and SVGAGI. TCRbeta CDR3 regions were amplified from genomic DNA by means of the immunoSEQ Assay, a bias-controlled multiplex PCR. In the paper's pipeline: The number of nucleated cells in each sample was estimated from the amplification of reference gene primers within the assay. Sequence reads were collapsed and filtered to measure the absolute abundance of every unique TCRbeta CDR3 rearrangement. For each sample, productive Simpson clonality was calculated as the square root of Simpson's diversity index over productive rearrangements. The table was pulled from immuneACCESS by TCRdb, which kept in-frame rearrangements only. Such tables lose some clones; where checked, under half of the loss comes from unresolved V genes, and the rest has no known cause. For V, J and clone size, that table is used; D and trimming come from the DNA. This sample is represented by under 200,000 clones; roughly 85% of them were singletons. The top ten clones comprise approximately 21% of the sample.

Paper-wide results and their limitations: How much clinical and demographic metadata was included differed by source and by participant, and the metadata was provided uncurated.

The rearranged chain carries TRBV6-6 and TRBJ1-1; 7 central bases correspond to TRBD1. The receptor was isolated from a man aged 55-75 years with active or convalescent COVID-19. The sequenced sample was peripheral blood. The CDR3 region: CASCVQGSMNTEAFF. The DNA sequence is TGTGCCAGCTGCGTACAGGGGTCCATGAACACTGAAGCTTTCTTT.